The 6 T cell receptor beta chains below were found in one sample sequenced in a study of cytomegalovirus exposure and HLA in healthy donors. The assay was immunoSEQ multiplex PCR, and TCRdb's table has in-frame clones only and misses some. The table records approximately 260,000 clones, 86% of them present only once. The sample taken for sequencing was PBMCs. Source of these receptors: a woman aged 25 to 39 in good health and CMV-seropositive.

V is TRBV6-1 and J is TRBJ2-2, with D perhaps TRBD2 (6 bases). The CDR3 is 15 residues long. CDR1 and CDR2 from the germline V gene are MNHNS and SASEGT. With 1 base removed from V and 6 bases from J, the gap between germline ends came to 12 bases. The CDR3 DNA follows: TGTGCCAGCAGTGAAGATGAGGGAGGTCCCGGGGAGCTGTTTTTT. It specifies CASSEDEGGPGELFF.

V gene TRBV11-3 combines with J gene TRBJ2-1; a weak D match, TRBD2 (6 bases). CDR1 and CDR2 (germline): SGHNT, YENEEA. V lost 5 bases to trimming and J lost 7 bases, with 15 bases between them. This CDR3 contains 14 residues. The CDR3 loop is CASSPNPGGNEQFF. The CDR3 DNA follows: TGTGCCAGCAGCCCCAACCCAGGAGGGAATGAGCAGTTCTTC.

V is TRBV15 and J is TRBJ1-5; D uncertain. V was cut by 0 bases and J by 0 bases, with 9 bases left in between. The length of the CDR3 is 16 residues. Germline CDR1 reads LNHNV; CDR2 reads YYDKDF (reference sequence). CDR3 region: CATSRDHRYSNQPQHF. The CDR3 DNA is TGTGCCACCAGCAGAGATCACAGATATAGCAATCAGCCCCAGCATTTT.

The chain couples TRBV27 to TRBJ1-2, with a weak D call TRBD1 (5 bases). The CDR3 is made up of 12 amino acids. Germline V gene lookup returns CDR1 MNHEY and CDR2 SMNVEV (reference sequence). V dropped 5 bases and J dropped 4 bases, with 8 bases sitting between them. The chain's CDR3 is CASSAGTYGYTF. The CDR3, as DNA: TGTGCCAGCAGTGCGGGGACCTATGGCTACACCTTC.

This clone was counted a single time. Other DNA sequences in the same sample also yield this CDR3. The genes are TRBV5-1 and TRBJ1-3; a possible D gene is TRBD1 (6 bases). Trimming took 1 base from V and 4 from J, leaving 9 bases between them. Germline loops: CDR1 SGHRS, CDR2 YFSETQ. The length of the CDR3 is 14 residues. The CDR3 reads CASSLQGLGNTIYF. CDR3 coding DNA: TGCGCCAGCAGCTTGCAGGGGCTCGGAAACACCATATATTTT.

The chain has TRBV27 and TRBJ1-3; perhaps TRBD1 as D (6 bases). The CDR3 contains 15 residues. Looked up from germline, CDR1 is MNHEY and CDR2 is SMNVEV (reference sequence). V was clipped by 6 bases and J by 0 bases, with 12 bases between them. As DNA, the CDR3 is TGTGCCAGCAGGCCAGGGGTCAACTCTGGAAACACCATATATTTT. It codes for CASRPGVNSGNTIYF.